This passage covers 31 T cell receptor beta chains from one sample sequenced in a study of technical replicates of blood from a handful of donors. The table came from immunoSEQ multiplex PCR; TCRdb's copy has only in-frame clones and leaves some out. The sample consists of tens of thousands of clones, about 98% of them appearing once. The sequenced material came from T cells isolated from PBMCs. These TCRs come from a human donor in good health.

The chain employs TRBV7-9 and TRBJ2-4; 8 positions match TRBD1. CDR1 and CDR2 from the germline V gene are SEHNR and FQNEAQ (reference sequence). The V segment lost 6 bases and the J segment 4 bases; nucleotides outside the gene matches: 8. This CDR3 has 15 residues. CDR3 bases: TGTGCCAGCAGTCCCAGACAGGGGAAAAAAAACATTCAGTACTTC. It encodes CASSPRQGKKNIQYF.

The V call is TRBV2, the J call TRBJ1-5; 7 bases align to TRBD1. The CDR3 is made up of 13 amino acids. Per the germline V gene, CDR1 is SNHLY and CDR2 is FYNNEI. The junction had 9 bases not matched to a gene; V was cut back by 7 bases and J by 9 bases. As DNA, the CDR3 is TGTGCCAGCACTGGACAGGAGGGGCGGCCCCAGCATTTT. It translates to CASTGQEGRPQHF.

The chain is built from TRBV7-8 and TRBJ2-3; 7 nucleotides agree with TRBD2. V lost 3 bases and J lost 3; bases outside the gene matches: 6. The CDR3 extends over 15 amino acids. Looked up from germline, CDR1 is SGHVS and CDR2 is FQNEAQ. The CDR3 protein is CASSLGGSGTDTQYF. The CDR3 nucleotides are TGTGCCAGCAGCTTGGGCGGGAGTGGGACAGATACGCAGTATTTT.

The chain has TRBV7-8 and TRBJ2-7, with unresolved D. This CDR3 is built from 14 residues. Germline CDR1 is SGHVS and CDR2 is FQNEAQ. V was cut by 4 bases and J by 3 bases, with 13 bases left in between. In DNA form, the CDR3 reads TGTGCCAGCAGCTCGCGGATAAACCTCTACGAGCAGTACTTC. Translation gives CASSSRINLYEQYF.

In DNA, the CDR3 is TGTGCCAGCAGCCCGTCACAGGGGGCGATTTATTACGAGCAGTACTTC. This gives the protein CASSPSQGAIYYEQYF. The genes are TRBV7-2 and TRBJ2-7; 9 bases line up with TRBD1. Trimming cost V 5 bases and J 4 bases; bases outside gene matches: 12. CDR1 SGHTA and CDR2 FQGNSA come from the germline V gene. This CDR3 comprises 16 residues. Looking up the rest from reference TRBV7-2 and TRBJ2-7 gives the full variable domain: GAGVSQSPSNKVTEKGKDVELRCDPISGHTALYWYRQSLGQGLEFLIYFQGNSAPDKSGLPSDRFSAERTGGSVSTLTIQRTQQEDSAVYLCASSPSQGAIYYEQYFGPGTRLTVT.

This clone was counted only a few times. The rearrangement joins TRBV7-9 to TRBJ2-7; 8 nucleotides align to TRBD1. From germline, CDR1 is SEHNR and CDR2 FQNEAQ (reference sequence). This CDR3 has 15 residues. Trimming removed 2 bases from V and 3 bases from J; junction bases left unmatched: 6. As DNA, the CDR3 is TGTGCCAGCAGCTTATGGACAGGGCACGACTACGAGCAGTACTTC. It specifies CASSLWTGHDYEQYF.

The chain carries TRBV19 and TRBJ1-1, with 7 bases lining up with TRBD1. The germline V gene has CDR1 LNHDA and CDR2 SQIVND (reference sequence). The CDR3 is 14 residues long. After removal of 5 bases from V and 7 bases from J, the junction contained 10 bases not matched to a gene. CDR3 amino acids: CASSRQRGQGEAFF. CDR3 nucleotide sequence: TGTGCCAGTAGTCGACAAAGGGGGCAAGGTGAAGCTTTCTTT.

The rearrangement joins TRBV5-1 to TRBJ1-1, with 7 bases aligning to TRBD1. Germline loops: CDR1 SGHRS, CDR2 YFSETQ. This CDR3 spans 15 amino acids. With 4 bases clipped from V and 2 bases from J, the junction kept 8 bases outside the gene matches. CDR3 protein: CASSGKGTDNTEAFF. CDR3 coding DNA: TGCGCCAGCAGCGGTAAGGGGACAGACAACACTGAAGCTTTCTTT.

The genes are TRBV4-1 and TRBJ2-7; 7 nucleotides agree with TRBD2. The CDR3 covers 19 residues. From germline, CDR1 is MGHRA and CDR2 YSYEKL. V shed 1 base, J shed 2 bases, and the junction held 17 bases outside the gene matches. As DNA, the CDR3 is TGCGCCAGCAGCCAAGGGATTCTTAGGGCGGGAGTGGGCCCCTACGAGCAGTACTTC. Its protein product is CASSQGILRAGVGPYEQYF.

This chain joins TRBV6-5 and TRBJ1-2; 9 nucleotides align to TRBD1. V trimming: 3 bases; J trimming: 2 bases; junction bases outside the gene matches: 7. Germline V CDR1 and CDR2: MNHEY, SVGAGI. The CDR3 extends over 16 amino acids. CDR3 loop: CASSYSSGQGNYGYTF. For the CDR3, the DNA is TGTGCCAGCAGTTATTCCTCCGGACAGGGGAACTATGGCTACACCTTC.

CDR3 protein: CASSPRQGFSYNEQFF. DNA of the CDR3: TGCGCCAGCAGCCCAAGACAGGGGTTTTCCTACAATGAGCAGTTCTTC. V is TRBV4-1 and J is TRBJ2-1; 8 bases are shared with TRBD1. Germline trimming cut 4 bases from V and 1 base from J; bases unmatched to any gene: 6. CDR3 length equals 16 residues. Germline lookup yields CDR1 MGHRA and CDR2 YSYEKL.

The chain recombines TRBV13 with TRBJ2-7; TRBD1 aligns across 8 bases. V shed 5 bases, J shed 3 bases, and the junction held 6 bases outside the gene matches. The germline CDR1 and CDR2 sequences are PRHDT and FYEKMQ (reference sequence). This CDR3 has 14 residues. The CDR3 DNA sequence: TGTGCCAGCAGCCCGGGGGACAGGCGCTACGAGCAGTACTTC. This gives the protein CASSPGDRRYEQYF.

The genes are TRBV5-4 and TRBJ2-7; possible D gene TRBD1, 5 bases. The CDR3 loop spans 19 amino acids. Germline CDR1 SGHNT, CDR2 YYREEE (reference sequence). The germline V and J ends were trimmed by 4 bases and 0 bases, with 26 bases remaining between them. This CDR3 is CASSHVGPHPYQSSYEQYF. The CDR3 bases are TGTGCCAGCAGCCATGTGGGGCCCCACCCCTACCAAAGCTCCTACGAGCAGTACTTC.

The chain has TRBV29-1 and TRBJ1-2; TRBD1 agrees at 9 bases. Germline V gene sequence: CDR1 SQVTM, CDR2 ANQGSEA. Trimming cost V 5 bases and J 6 bases; bases outside gene matches: 1. The CDR3 runs to 11 residues. The CDR3 DNA sequence: TGCAGCGTTCGACAGGGGGATGGCTACACCTTC. Protein: CSVRQGDGYTF.

The rearrangement joins TRBV7-9 to TRBJ1-2; D is unclear. In germline, CDR1 is SEHNR, CDR2 FQNEAQ (reference sequence). Trimming left V 1 base short and J 5 bases short, with 17 bases between. This CDR3 is 16 amino acids long. CDR3 region: CASSLDSAVSRYGYTF. The DNA for the CDR3 is TGTGCCAGCAGCTTAGATTCCGCGGTTTCGAGGTATGGCTACACCTTC.

The V gene is TRBV29-1, the J gene TRBJ2-1; D is possibly TRBD1 (6 bases). V lost 0 bases and J lost 6, with 15 bases in between. Looked up from germline, CDR1 is SQVTM and CDR2 is ANQGSEA. This CDR3 is built from 15 residues. CDR3 sequence reads: CSVEDPRGVVNEQFF. The CDR3 DNA follows: TGCAGCGTTGAAGATCCCAGGGGTGTGGTCAATGAGCAGTTCTTC.

The rearrangement joins TRBV21-1 to TRBJ1-6; the table's D call TRBD1 went unverified against the DNA. TRBV21-1 is deemed a pseudogene. This CDR3 has 19 residues. CDR3 nucleotides: TGTGCCAGCAGCAACCTGCCCTGGGGGCAGCACACCTATAATTCACCCCTCCACTTT. This translates into CASSNLPWGQHTYNSPLHF.

The chain uses TRBV28 and TRBJ1-1; no clear D. The CDR3 has 15 amino acids. The germline V and J ends were trimmed by 8 bases and 4 bases, with 20 bases remaining between them. The germline V gene has CDR1 MDHEN and CDR2 SYDVKM. The CDR3 DNA reads as TGTGCCAGCTTCCCCATGGGGAGGGAAGGCACTGAAGCTTTCTTT. Protein sequence: CASFPMGREGTEAFF.

This clone was counted a few times. This chain uses TRBV28 with TRBJ2-1, with D perhaps TRBD1 (5 bases). V lost 5 bases and J 7 bases, leaving 15 bases between the germline ends. The germline V gene encodes CDR1 MDHEN and CDR2 SYDVKM. The CDR3 is 14 residues long. The CDR3 spells CASSRRQGRNEQFF. CDR3 in DNA: TGTGCCAGCAGTAGACGCCAGGGTAGGAATGAGCAGTTCTTC.

About this clone: This CDR3 is also generated by other DNA sequences in the sample. The rearrangement joins TRBV5-4 to TRBJ2-7, with D perhaps TRBD1 (6 bases). This CDR3 is 12 amino acids long. CDR1 and CDR2 (germline): SGHNT, YYREEE (reference sequence). With 4 bases removed from V and 6 bases from J, the gap between germline ends came to 11 bases. The CDR3 spells CASSPTGGEQYF. The CDR3 bases are TGTGCCAGCAGCCCGACAGGCGGCGAGCAGTACTTC.

This chain uses TRBV5-1 with TRBJ1-5; no clear D. The CDR3 covers 15 residues. Germline V gene sequence: CDR1 SGHRS, CDR2 YFSETQ. V lost 4 bases and J 4 bases, leaving 15 bases between the germline ends. CDR3 DNA sequence: TGCGCCAGCAGCCCGGGTGAGAGCGTGAATCAGCCCCAGCATTTT. Translating it yields CASSPGESVNQPQHF.

The rearrangement uses TRBV27 and TRBJ2-7; 13 positions agree with TRBD2. V dropped 6 bases and J dropped 3; count of bases not matched to a gene: 17. Germline values: CDR1 MNHEY, CDR2 SMNVEV (reference sequence). This CDR3 is 19 amino acids long. DNA of the CDR3: TGTGCCAGCAGCCATTGTGAACTAGCGGGAGGGGGACGCTGCTACGAGCAGTACTTC. Residues: CASSHCELAGGGRCYEQYF.

This rearrangement joins TRBV5-1 to TRBJ2-7, with a tentative D call TRBD2 (6 bases). V was pared by 3 bases and J by 3 bases, with 19 bases between. Per germline, CDR1 SGHRS and CDR2 YFSETQ. The CDR3 runs 16 residues. The CDR3: CASSSNRLVEGYEQYF. CDR3 bases: TGCGCCAGCAGCTCTAACCGCTTGGTGGAGGGCTACGAGCAGTACTTC.

This chain uses TRBV6-1 with TRBJ1-3; D is ambiguous. With 2 bases removed from V and 0 bases from J, the gap between germline ends came to 8 bases. This CDR3 has 15 residues. Per the germline V gene, CDR1 is MNHNS and CDR2 is SASEGT. CDR3 in DNA: TGTGCCAGCAGTGAACTTGCAGGCTCTGGAAACACCATATATTTT. It is translated as CASSELAGSGNTIYF.

The rearrangement links TRBV6-1 to TRBJ2-7; perhaps TRBD1 as D (5 bases). This CDR3 contains 12 residues. CDR1 MNHNS and CDR2 SASEGT come from the germline V gene. Trimming removed 8 bases at V and 3 bases at J, with 11 bases between. CDR3: CASGVTGYEQYF. The CDR3 bases are TGTGCCAGCGGTGTAACAGGCTACGAGCAGTACTTC.

This chain links TRBV7-6 with TRBJ2-7; TRBD1 matches at 10 bases. CDR3 length: 18 amino acids. The germline V gene has CDR1 SGHVS and CDR2 FNYEAQ. V lost 1 base, J lost 4 bases, and 13 bases stayed unmatched. The CDR3 sequence is CASSLDLKGTGEFYEQYF. In nucleotides, the CDR3 is TGTGCCAGCAGCTTAGATTTAAAAGGGACAGGGGAATTTTACGAGCAGTACTTC.

The CDR3 loop is CASMRTWGGYGYTF. The CDR3, as DNA: TGTGCCAGCATGAGGACATGGGGAGGCTATGGCTACACCTTC. The gene calls are TRBV28 and TRBJ1-2; maybe TRBD1 (5 bases). The CDR3 is 14 amino acids. Between the trimmed V and J ends, which lost 7 bases and 4 bases, there was a span of 16 bases. CDR1 and CDR2 from the germline V gene are MDHEN and SYDVKM.

The V call is TRBV7-8, the J call TRBJ1-5; TRBD1 is a possible D gene (5 bases). There are 17 residues in the CDR3. Per germline, CDR1 SGHVS and CDR2 FQNEAQ. The V and J ends lost 1 base and 2 bases respectively, with 15 bases between them. The DNA of the CDR3 is TGTGCCAGCAGCTTAGATAGGGTCAGGGTAGGCAATCAGCCCCAGCATTTT. This sequence encodes CASSLDRVRVGNQPQHF.

This chain links TRBV30 with TRBJ2-7, with D unresolved. Germline CDR1 is GTSNPN and CDR2 is SVGIG (reference sequence). V lost 1 base to trimming and J lost 3 bases, with 4 bases between them. The CDR3 length is 11 residues. The CDR3 DNA reads as TGTGCCTGGAGTGGAGTCTACGAGCAGTACTTC. This sequence encodes CAWSGVYEQYF.

V gene TRBV28 combines with J gene TRBJ1-2; D unclear. The CDR3 is 15 amino acids. Between the trimmed V and J ends, which lost 6 bases and 2 bases, there was a span of 16 bases. Germline V gene data show CDR1 as MDHEN and CDR2 as SYDVKM. The CDR3 sequence: CASSSPGNENYGYTF. DNA of the CDR3: TGTGCCAGCAGCTCCCCCGGGAATGAGAACTATGGCTACACCTTC.

The rearrangement joins TRBV10-2 to TRBJ2-2, with 9 positions matching TRBD2. Germline V CDR1 and CDR2: WSHSY, SAAADI. Germline trimming cut 2 bases from V and 6 bases from J; bases unmatched to any gene: 7. The CDR3 is made up of 16 amino acids. CDR3: CASSEASGRFAGELFF. In DNA, the CDR3 is TGCGCCAGCAGTGAGGCGAGCGGGAGGTTCGCCGGGGAGCTGTTTTTT.